This T cell receptor beta chain was recovered during a study of blood T cell repertoires in COVID-19. Study at large: Acute and convalescent COVID-19 specimens originated in the United States, Italy and Spain.

TCRdb keeps only in-frame clones here, not all; method: immunoSEQ multiplex PCR. The sample gives about 410,000 clones, 90% of which show up once; approximately 0.55% is in the top ten. Between the trimmed V and J ends, which lost 3 bases and 8 bases, there was a span of 14 bases. The CDR3 sequence is 15 residues long. CDR1 MNHEY and CDR2 SVGAGI come from the germline V gene. Participants reported their clinical history, and cohort assignment relied on those reports. The material sequenced was PBMCs or T cells enriched from blood (not recorded which). This clonotype was obtained from a man younger than 35 who had recovered from COVID-19. V usage is TRBV6-5 and J usage is TRBJ1-6, with a weak D call TRBD1 (6 bases). CDR3 nucleotides: TGTGCCAGCAGTTATTTCTCCAGGGGAGATTCACCCCTCCACTTT. Protein sequence: CASSYFSRGDSPLHF.